These 17 T cell receptor beta chains originate from one sample sequenced in a study of T cell repertoires in cytomegalovirus infection. TCRdb used MiXCR to reprocess the reads, holding one entry per CDR3 protein. In the table there are fewer than 250,000 distinct CDR3 sequences, over 9% of which are singletons. Sequencing was carried out using PBMCs. These receptors were taken from a human donor in good health (CMV status not recorded). Some clones in this sample may be carry-over from other donors' samples.

This chain uses TRBV20-1 with TRBJ2-2; perhaps TRBD2 as D (5 bases). There are 14 residues in the CDR3. V shed 5 bases and J shed 1 base, with 11 bases lying between them. CDR1 is DFQATT, CDR2 SNEGSKA, per germline (reference sequence). The DNA for the CDR3 is TGCAGTGCTCGGAGCGGAGGGAACACCGGGGAGCTGTTTTTT. Amino acids: CSARSGGNTGELFF.

The chain is built from TRBV29-1 and TRBJ1-2; TRBD1 is a possible D gene (6 bases). CDR3 length: 12 residues. V was clipped by 4 bases and J by 8 bases, with 14 bases between them. CDR1 and CDR2 (germline): SQVTM, ANQGSEA. The DNA for the CDR3 is TGCAGCGTTGCCCCAGGGGTGGGAGGCTACACCTTC. As protein: CSVAPGVGGYTF.

At least ten counts were recorded for this clonotype. The V and J genes are TRBV7-2 and TRBJ2-7; 10 nucleotides agree with TRBD1. Trimming cost V 6 bases and J 0 bases; bases outside gene matches: 2. This CDR3 is 14 amino acids long. Germline assignment: CDR1 SGHTA and CDR2 FQGNSA. CDR3 DNA sequence: TGTGCCAGCAGAGGACAGGGGGGCTCCTACGAGCAGTACTTC. As protein: CASRGQGGSYEQYF. The full variable domain, in which reference TRBV7-2 and TRBJ2-7 provide the parts outside the CDR3, is GAGVSQSPSNKVTEKGKDVELRCDPISGHTALYWYRQSLGQGLEFLIYFQGNSAPDKSGLPSDRFSAERTGGSVSTLTIQRTQQEDSAVYLCASRGQGGSYEQYFGPGTRLTVT.

At least ten counts were recorded for this clonotype. The V gene is TRBV7-2, the J gene TRBJ1-5; 11 nucleotides match TRBD1. V shed 5 bases, J shed 4 bases, and the junction held 4 bases outside the gene matches. CDR3 length: 15 residues. Germline CDR1 is SGHTA and CDR2 is FQGNSA. The CDR3 spells CASSPGQGENQPQHF. In DNA, the CDR3 is TGTGCCAGCAGCCCGGGACAGGGGGAGAATCAGCCCCAGCATTTT.

This clonotype was recorded many times. The CDR3 loop reads CASSLNTGGRTEAFF. CDR3 coding DNA: TGTGCCAGCAGCTTAAACACGGGGGGCAGAACTGAAGCTTTCTTT. The chain carries TRBV7-3 and TRBJ1-1, with D possibly matching TRBD1 (6 bases). Germline CDR1 and CDR2: SGHTA and FQGTGA. This CDR3 comprises 15 residues. The ends were cut back, 1 base at V and 5 bases at J, with 14 bases in the middle. The complete variable domain, with remaining parts taken from reference TRBV7-3 and TRBJ1-1, reads GAGVSQTPSNKVTEKGKYVELRCDPISGHTALYWYRQSLGQGPEFLIYFQGTGAADDSGLPNDRFFAVRPEGSVSTLKIQRTERGDSAVYLCASSLNTGGRTEAFFGQGTRLTVV.

This clonotype was recorded at least ten times. The genes are TRBV7-2 and TRBJ1-6, with a possible D match to TRBD1 (6 bases). CDR3 length: 13 residues. Germline assignment: CDR1 SGHTA and CDR2 FQGNSA. The germline V and J ends were trimmed by 7 bases and 10 bases, with 14 bases remaining between them. The CDR3 is CASTQLRGSPLHF. As DNA, the CDR3 is TGTGCCAGCACCCAGCTAAGGGGGTCACCCCTCCACTTT.

The table lists this clonotype with a count of one. This sequence may be a read error, since a much larger clone differs from it by one base. The V gene is TRBV20-1, the J gene TRBJ2-1; tentative D call: TRBD2 (6 bases). The germline V gene has CDR1 DFQATT and CDR2 SNEGSKA (reference sequence). CDR3 length: 12 residues. V lost 5 bases, J lost 6 bases, and 11 bases lay in between. This CDR3 reads CSAATRTNEQFF. The CDR3 region has the DNA TGCAGTGCTGCGACTAGAACCAATGAGCAGTTCTTC.

The rearrangement links TRBV12-5 to TRBJ1-2; possibly TRBD1 for D (5 bases). The CDR3 totals 11 residues. Germline-derived CDR1 and CDR2 are LGHNT and FRNRAP. Trimming cost V 6 bases and J 5 bases, with 7 bases left between them. The CDR3 here is CASGQGYGYTF. The CDR3 DNA sequence: TGTGCTAGTGGCCAGGGTTATGGCTACACCTTC. The whole variable domain, remainder taken from reference TRBV12-5 and TRBJ1-2, is DARVTQTPRHKVTEMGQEVTMRCQPILGHNTVFWYRQTMMQGLELLAYFRNRAPLDDSGMPKDRFSAEMPDATLATLKIQPSEPRDSAVYFCASGQGYGYTFGSGTRLTVV.

This clonotype was recorded at least ten times. The chain employs TRBV4-3 and TRBJ2-7, with TRBD2 as a possible D gene (5 bases). Germline-derived CDR1 and CDR2 are LGHNA and YSLEER. The CDR3 is made up of 16 amino acids. The V end lost 1 base, the J end lost 6 bases, and 19 bases lay between the germline ends. The CDR3 DNA reads as TGCGCCAGCAGCCAAGCCTTAGTGGGAGAAAGTTCCGAGCAGTACTTC. It specifies CASSQALVGESSEQYF.

This clonotype was seen ten or more times. The rearrangement links TRBV7-2 to TRBJ1-2; D possibly corresponds to TRBD1 (6 bases). Germline V lookup: CDR1 SGHTA, CDR2 FQGNSA. Trimming stripped 5 bases from V and 9 bases from J, with 22 bases between. The CDR3 has 15 amino acids. Here the CDR3 reads CASSPPGQGFNRYTF. Here the CDR3 DNA reads TGTGCCAGCAGCCCTCCGGGACAAGGTTTTAATCGCTACACCTTC.

Ten or more counts support this clonotype. The chain has TRBV7-2 and TRBJ2-7; D possibly matches TRBD1 or TRBD2 (6 bases each). CDR3 length: 11 amino acids. Germline CDR1 SGHTA, CDR2 FQGNSA. The germline V and J ends were trimmed by 5 bases and 8 bases, with 10 bases remaining between them. The CDR3 region has the DNA TGTGCCAGCAGCGGAGGGGGTAAGCAGTACTTC. This codes for CASSGGGKQYF.

V is TRBV20-1 and J is TRBJ2-1; 9 nucleotides agree with TRBD1. This CDR3 is 12 amino acids long. Germline-derived CDR1 and CDR2 are DFQATT and SNEGSKA (reference sequence). CDR3 nucleotide sequence: TGCCCTGACAGGGGGTCCTACAATGAGCAGTTCTTC. This encodes CPDRGSYNEQFF.

This clonotype occurred a few times. The gene calls are TRBV18 and TRBJ1-6, with a tentative D call TRBD1 (5 bases). Between the trimmed V and J ends, which lost 5 bases and 7 bases, there was a span of 18 bases. CDR3 length: 16 residues. The germline V gene has CDR1 KGHSH and CDR2 LQKENI. CDR3 coding DNA: TGTGCCAGCTCATCTGGGACGGGGAGGACCAATTCACCCCTCCACTTT. It codes for CASSSGTGRTNSPLHF.

The table lists this clonotype with a few counts. The rearrangement links TRBV6-1 to TRBJ1-6; 7 bases fit TRBD1. This CDR3 has 16 amino acids. Per germline, CDR1 MNHNS and CDR2 SASEGT. Losses at the gene ends were 5 bases for V and 9 bases for J; bases not matched to a gene: 13. CDR3 residues: CASSYGPENRGSPLHF. CDR3 bases: TGTGCCAGCAGTTACGGCCCAGAAAACAGGGGTTCACCCCTCCACTTT.

The sample holds many counts of this clonotype. This chain connects TRBV12-3 or TRBV12-4 to TRBJ2-5; D not certain. The CDR3 is 16 residues long. The germline V and J ends were trimmed by 0 bases and 0 bases, with 11 bases remaining between them. The CDR3: CASSLAGQVYQETQYF. CDR3 DNA sequence: TGTGCCAGCAGTTTAGCGGGCCAGGTTTACCAAGAGACCCAGTACTTC.

In its sample, this clonotype was seen a few times. The rearrangement links TRBV20-1 to TRBJ1-5; a possible D gene is TRBD1 (6 bases). Trimming removed 6 bases at V and 3 bases at J, with 15 bases between. Germline V gene lookup returns CDR1 DFQATT and CDR2 SNEGSKA (reference sequence). This CDR3 is 14 amino acids long. The DNA for the CDR3 is TGCAGTGCAGGGGGGAGGGGGTTCAATCAGCCCCAGCATTTT. It translates to CSAGGRGFNQPQHF.

The rearrangement uses TRBV24-1 and TRBJ2-5, with D perhaps given as TRBD1 or TRBD2 (6 bases each). CDR1 is KGHDR, CDR2 SFDVKD, per germline. The CDR3 loop spans 13 amino acids. V was cut by 4 bases and J by 5 bases, with 10 bases left in between. The CDR3 DNA is TGTGCCACCAGTGACGGGGGCGCGGAGACCCAGTACTTC. This gives the protein CATSDGGAETQYF.